This section outlines one T cell receptor beta chain sequence together with its context. What it binds is not known. This sample was taken from a study of cytomegalovirus exposure and HLA in healthy donors. Looking at the study overall: Genotyping showed roughly 77% of almost 400 donors falling in the Caucasian-associated ancestry cluster.

PCR used 60 Vbeta primers and 13 Jbeta primers. Assay used: immunoSEQ multiplex PCR; TCRdb lists only in-frame clones, some missing. The repertoire holds around 130,000 clones, with around two thirds as singletons. CDR3 length: 15 residues. Germline V gives CDR1 SGHTA, CDR2 FQGTGA. Trimming took 2 bases from V and 0 from J; bases not matched to a gene: 4. General study findings and limits: The listing of 150 or so TCR beta chains classed them as cytomegalovirus-associated. In vitro assays verified that three CMV-associated chains recognized CMV antigens specifically. There was a cluster of highly shared sequence variants that was likely a sequencing artifact.

The chain has TRBV7-3 and TRBJ2-7; 7 positions agree with TRBD2. The clonotype originates from a human donor in good health. Sequenced material: PBMCs. The CDR3 here is CASSLAPSGSYEQYF. CDR3 sequence (DNA): TGTGCCAGCAGCTTAGCGCCTAGCGGCTCCTACGAGCAGTACTTC.